These 14 T cell receptor beta chains share one sample of origin, sequenced in a study of blood T cell repertoires in COVID-19. The protocol was immunoSEQ multiplex PCR, while the TCRdb copy is restricted to in-frame clones and leaves out a portion. The sample has some 99,000 clones, approximately 90% seen once. Sample: peripheral blood. The receptors originated from a human donor in a cohort sampled during active COVID-19.

The chain recombines TRBV7-8 with TRBJ2-7; the D is unclear. The V and J ends lost 2 bases and 6 bases respectively, with 14 bases between them. The CDR3 is 14 amino acids. The germline V gene encodes CDR1 SGHVS and CDR2 FQNEAQ. CDR3 region: CASSLYLEFSEQYF. The CDR3 nucleotides are TGTGCCAGCAGCTTATATCTGGAGTTCTCCGAGCAGTACTTC.

The chain couples TRBV9 to TRBJ1-2; 8 bases are a match to TRBD1. Germline V lookup: CDR1 SGDLS, CDR2 YYNGEE. CDR3 length: 15 residues. With V trimmed by 0 bases and J by 4 bases, 5 bases remained unmatched. The CDR3 reads CASSVDSGTGYGYTF. CDR3 bases: TGTGCCAGCAGCGTAGACTCCGGGACAGGCTATGGCTACACCTTC.

J is TRBJ2-5 and V is TRBV28; 10 bases fit TRBD2. The length of the CDR3 is 18 residues. Trimming at V came to 2 bases and at J to 7 bases, leaving 16 bases not matched to a gene. Germline CDR1 and CDR2: MDHEN and SYDVKM. This CDR3 reads CASSLAASGSPNRGTQYF. The CDR3 bases are TGTGCCAGCAGTTTAGCGGCTAGCGGGAGCCCGAATCGAGGGACCCAGTACTTC. The full variable domain, rest sourced from reference TRBV28 and TRBJ2-5, is DVKVTQSSRYLVKRTGEKVFLECVQDMDHENMFWYRQDPGLGLRLIYFSYDVKMKEKGDIPEGYSVSREKKERFSLILESASTNQTSMYLCASSLAASGSPNRGTQYFGPGTRLLVL.

The chain uses TRBV12-5 and TRBJ2-1; TRBD2 is a possible D gene (5 bases). The CDR3 contains 12 residues. Trimming took 3 bases from V and 15 from J, leaving 15 bases between them. Per the germline V gene, CDR1 is LGHNT and CDR2 is FRNRAP. CDR3 sequence reads: CASGLFSGIPFF. CDR3 DNA: TGTGCTAGTGGTTTATTTTCGGGAATACCGTTCTTC.

The J gene is TRBJ2-1, the V gene TRBV13; 10 bases agree with TRBD1. Losses at the gene ends were 5 bases for V and 7 bases for J; bases not matched to a gene: 11. The CDR3 length is 16 residues. CDR1 PRHDT and CDR2 FYEKMQ come from the germline V gene (reference sequence). The CDR3, as DNA: TGTGCCAGCAGCCCCCCTCGACAGGGGGCCTGGAATGAGCAGTTCTTC. It specifies CASSPPRQGAWNEQFF.

The chain uses TRBV28 and TRBJ1-3; TRBD1 agrees at 7 bases. CDR3 size: 14 residues. Germline CDR1 and CDR2: MDHEN and SYDVKM. The ends lost 6 bases at V and 0 bases at J; junction bases unmatched: 2. CDR3 DNA sequence: TGTGCCAGCAGGACAGGGAGCTCTGGAAACACCATATATTTT. It encodes CASRTGSSGNTIYF.

The chain is built from TRBV18 and TRBJ2-2; possibly TRBD1 for D (5 bases). This CDR3 comprises 13 residues. Trimming took off 4 bases at V and 6 bases at J, with 9 bases between the two ends. The germline CDR1 and CDR2 sequences are KGHSH and LQKENI. The CDR3 region has the DNA TGTGCCAGCTCACAGGGGTTCGCCGGGGAGCTGTTTTTT. Translated: CASSQGFAGELFF.

The CDR3 nucleotides read TGTGCCAGCAGCTGGATAGCGGGAGGGCCCGGAGATACGCAGTATTTT. Amino acids: CASSWIAGGPGDTQYF. The V call is TRBV5-7, the J call TRBJ2-3; 11 bases are a match to TRBD2. TRBV5-7 is marked as an open reading frame, function uncertain. There are 16 residues in the CDR3. V trimming: 3 bases; J trimming: 5 bases; junction bases outside the gene matches: 8.

The CDR3 loop reads CSLHRRTGNYGYTF. Written as DNA, the CDR3 is TGCAGCCTTCACCGTCGGACAGGGAACTATGGCTACACCTTC. This chain links TRBV29-1 with TRBJ1-2, with 8 bases matching TRBD1. The CDR3 consists of 14 residues. The ends lost 8 bases at V and 2 bases at J; junction bases unmatched: 10. The V gene's germline CDR1 is SQVTM and CDR2 ANQGSEA.

This clone has only a few counts. V usage is TRBV3-1 (or the pseudogene TRBV3-2) and J usage is TRBJ1-2, with a tentative D call TRBD1 (5 bases). The CDR3 is made up of 12 amino acids. V was cut by 1 base and J by 7 bases, with 7 bases left in between. Germline V gene data show CDR1 as LGHDT and CDR2 as YNNKEL (reference sequence). CDR3 nucleotide sequence: TGTGCCAGCAGCCAAGCGCAGGGTGGCTACACCTTC. This codes for CASSQAQGGYTF.

In this sample, this clone turned up once. The chain links TRBV6-2 or TRBV6-3 to TRBJ2-2; D might be TRBD1 (5 bases). The V gene lost 4 bases and the J gene lost 3 bases, with 9 bases spanning the gap. This CDR3 contains 14 residues. CDR1 is MNHEY, CDR2 SVGEGT, per germline. The CDR3 sequence: CASSSGHDTGELFF. CDR3 DNA sequence: TGTGCCAGCAGTTCCGGACACGACACCGGGGAGCTGTTTTTT.

The chain uses TRBV12-3 or TRBV12-4 and TRBJ1-1; D gene ambiguous. Trimming stripped 3 bases from V and 4 bases from J, with 3 bases between. The CDR3 covers 11 residues. The CDR3 protein is CASSLSTEAFF. The CDR3 bases are TGTGCCAGCAGTTTGAGCACTGAAGCTTTCTTT.

This chain links TRBV11-2 with TRBJ1-6, with D unclear. Germline loops: CDR1 SGHAT, CDR2 FQNNGV. The V end was cut by 1 base, the J end by 3 bases, with 4 bases between. This CDR3 contains 14 residues. Here the CDR3 DNA reads TGTGCCAGCAGCTTAGGAGGCTATAATTCACCCCTCCACTTT. Translation gives CASSLGGYNSPLHF.

The chain recombines TRBV7-9 with TRBJ2-6; D is unclear. CDR1 is SEHNR, CDR2 FQNEAQ, per germline (reference sequence). Trimming pared 2 bases from V and 0 bases from J, leaving 14 bases between. This CDR3 contains 18 residues. Here the CDR3 DNA reads TGTGCCAGCAGCTTACGGCCAGGCTCCCCCTCTGGGGCCAACGTCCTGACTTTC. Its translation is CASSLRPGSPSGANVLTF.